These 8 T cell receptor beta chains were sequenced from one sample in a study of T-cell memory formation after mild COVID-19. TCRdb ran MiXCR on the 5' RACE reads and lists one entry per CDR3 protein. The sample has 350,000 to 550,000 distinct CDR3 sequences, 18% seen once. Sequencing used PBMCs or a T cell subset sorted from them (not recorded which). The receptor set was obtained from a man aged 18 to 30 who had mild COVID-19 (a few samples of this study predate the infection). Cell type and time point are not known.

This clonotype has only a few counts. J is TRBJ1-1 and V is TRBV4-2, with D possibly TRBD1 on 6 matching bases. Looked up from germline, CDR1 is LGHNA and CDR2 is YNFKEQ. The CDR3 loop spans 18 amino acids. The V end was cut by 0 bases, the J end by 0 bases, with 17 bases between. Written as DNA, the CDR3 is TGTGCCAGCAGCCAAGATAATGCCATTACAGGGTTGAACACTGAAGCTTTCTTT. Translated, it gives CASSQDNAITGLNTEAFF.

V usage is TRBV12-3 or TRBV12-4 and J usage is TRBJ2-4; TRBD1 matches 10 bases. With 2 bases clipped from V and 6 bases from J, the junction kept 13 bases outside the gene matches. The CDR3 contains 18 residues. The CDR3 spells CASSLSLGWDRGGNIQYF. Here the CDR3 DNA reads TGTGCCAGCAGTTTATCACTGGGTTGGGACAGGGGAGGAAACATTCAGTACTTC.

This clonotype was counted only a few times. The CDR3, as DNA: TGTGCCAGCAGTTACGACGGTCGAGAAAAACTGTTTTTT. Translation gives CASSYDGREKLFF. The genes are TRBV6-5 and TRBJ1-4; no firm D call. Germline CDR1 and CDR2: MNHEY and SVGAGI. The germline V and J ends were trimmed by 2 bases and 8 bases, with 9 bases remaining between them. CDR3 length: 13 amino acids.

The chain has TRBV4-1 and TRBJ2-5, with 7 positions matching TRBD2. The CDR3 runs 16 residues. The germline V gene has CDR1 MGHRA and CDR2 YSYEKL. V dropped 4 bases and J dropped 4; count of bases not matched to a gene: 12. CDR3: CASSPRVREGAETQYF. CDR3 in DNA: TGCGCCAGCAGCCCCCGGGTGAGGGAGGGAGCAGAGACCCAGTACTTC.

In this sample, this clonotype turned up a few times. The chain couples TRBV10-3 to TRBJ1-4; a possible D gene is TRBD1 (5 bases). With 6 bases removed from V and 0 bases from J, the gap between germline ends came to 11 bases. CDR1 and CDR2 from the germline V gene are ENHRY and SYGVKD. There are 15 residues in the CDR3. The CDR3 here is CAISQGSATNEKLFF. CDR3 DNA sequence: TGTGCCATCAGCCAGGGATCTGCAACTAATGAAAAACTGTTTTTT.

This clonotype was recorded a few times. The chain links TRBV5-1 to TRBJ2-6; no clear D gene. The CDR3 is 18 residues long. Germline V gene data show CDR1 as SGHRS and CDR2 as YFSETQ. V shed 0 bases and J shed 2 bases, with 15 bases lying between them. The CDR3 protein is CASSLAQHAMAGANVLTF. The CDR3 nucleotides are TGCGCCAGCAGCTTGGCCCAACACGCTATGGCTGGGGCCAACGTCCTGACTTTC.

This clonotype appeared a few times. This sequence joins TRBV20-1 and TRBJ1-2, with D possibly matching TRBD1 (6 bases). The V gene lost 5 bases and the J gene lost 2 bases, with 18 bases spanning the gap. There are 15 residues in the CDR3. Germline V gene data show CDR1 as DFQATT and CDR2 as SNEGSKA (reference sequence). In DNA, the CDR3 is TGCAGTGCTGACCAGGGACAAGACGGGAACTATGGCTACACCTTC. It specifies CSADQGQDGNYGYTF.

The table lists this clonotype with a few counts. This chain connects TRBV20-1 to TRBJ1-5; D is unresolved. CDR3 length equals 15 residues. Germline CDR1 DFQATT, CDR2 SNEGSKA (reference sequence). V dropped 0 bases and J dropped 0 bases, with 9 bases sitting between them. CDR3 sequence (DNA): TGCAGTGCTAGAGAAGGATCAGGTAGCAATCAGCCCCAGCATTTT. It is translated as CSAREGSGSNQPQHF.